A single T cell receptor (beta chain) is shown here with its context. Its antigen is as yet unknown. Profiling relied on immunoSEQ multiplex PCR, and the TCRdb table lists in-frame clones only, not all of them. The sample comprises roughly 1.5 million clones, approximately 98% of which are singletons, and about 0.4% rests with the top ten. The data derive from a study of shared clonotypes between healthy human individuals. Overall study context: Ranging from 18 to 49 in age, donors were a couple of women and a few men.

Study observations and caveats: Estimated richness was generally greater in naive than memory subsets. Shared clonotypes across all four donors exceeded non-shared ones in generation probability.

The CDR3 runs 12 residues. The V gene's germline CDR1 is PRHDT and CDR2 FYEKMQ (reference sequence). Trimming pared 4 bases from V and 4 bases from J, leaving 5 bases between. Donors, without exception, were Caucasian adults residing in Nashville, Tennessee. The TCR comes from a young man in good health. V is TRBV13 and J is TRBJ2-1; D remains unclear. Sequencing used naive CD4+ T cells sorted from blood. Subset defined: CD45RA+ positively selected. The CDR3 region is CASSSKYNEQFF. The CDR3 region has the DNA TGTGCCAGCAGCTCGAAGTACAATGAGCAGTTCTTC. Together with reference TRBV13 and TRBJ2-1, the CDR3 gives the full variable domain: AAGVIQSPRHLIKEKRETATLKCYPIPRHDTVYWYQQGPGQDPQFLISFYEKMQSDKGSIPDRFSAQQFSDYHSELNMSSLELGDSALYFCASSSKYNEQFFGPGTRLTVL.